This T cell receptor beta chain is from a study of cytomegalovirus exposure and HLA in healthy donors. Findings of the study overall: Further analysis was carried out later, and it showed several of the most significant clusters appearing linked to common viral pathogens. Previously analyzed data showed that most TCR beta V segments were productive at a frequency of about 87% or about 30%. Reported performance of the classifier showed diagnosis of cytomegalovirus status with high specificity and sensitivity.

This CDR3 comprises 14 residues. J lost 2 bases, V lost 4 bases, and 5 bases had no gene match. The V gene's germline CDR1 is MNHEY and CDR2 SMNVEV (reference sequence). Vbeta (60) and Jbeta (13) primers were used in the PCR. This table comes from immunoSEQ multiplex PCR, and its TCRdb copy is limited to in-frame clones, with some not included. The data show over 110,000 clones, 82% seen once. Concerning this clone: Its target is unknown.

This chain links TRBV27 with TRBJ2-7, with 7 bases lining up with TRBD2. The clonotype was recovered from a male donor in good health and CMV-seronegative. Input material: PBMCs. This chain's CDR3 is CASSSNGRPYEQYF. The CDR3 nucleotides are TGTGCCAGCAGTTCGAACGGGAGGCCCTACGAGCAGTACTTC.